Below, 29 T cell receptor beta chains from the same sample are listed, as sequenced in a study of early T cells in non-severe SARS-CoV-2 infection. MiXCR was run by TCRdb on the 5' RACE reads, yielding one entry per CDR3 protein. The sample lists approximately 71,000 distinct CDR3 sequences; 9.5% to 13% were seen once. The sample consisted of whole blood. Receptors originate from an adult who was a healthcare worker with PCR-confirmed SARS-CoV-2 infection or an uninfected control (not recorded which).

Ten or more counts support this clonotype. CDR3 in amino acids: CASSLNLGPAETQYF. CDR3 nucleotides: TGTGCCAGCAGCTTAAATCTGGGGCCGGCGGAGACCCAGTACTTC. The genes are TRBV7-2 and TRBJ2-5, with D tentatively TRBD1 (5 bases). V was shortened by 2 bases and J by 5 bases, with 15 bases between the two germline ends. CDR3 length: 15 amino acids. Looked up from germline, CDR1 is SGHTA and CDR2 is FQGNSA.

The J gene is TRBJ2-5, the V gene TRBV20-1, with D perhaps matching TRBD2 (5 bases). Trimming stripped 3 bases from V and 5 bases from J, with 10 bases between. Per the germline V gene, CDR1 is DFQATT and CDR2 is SNEGSKA (reference sequence). This CDR3 contains 12 residues. Here the CDR3 reads CSASLQRETQYF. CDR3 DNA: TGCAGTGCTAGTCTCCAGCGGGAGACCCAGTACTTC.

This clonotype was detected only a few times. The genes are TRBV9 and TRBJ2-1; 11 nucleotides match TRBD2. This CDR3 region has 14 residues. Losses at the gene ends were 2 bases for V and 6 bases for J; bases not matched to a gene: 1. In germline, CDR1 is SGDLS, CDR2 YYNGEE. The CDR3, as DNA: TGTGCCAGCAGCGTCGGGACTAGCGGCAATGAGCAGTTCTTC. It specifies CASSVGTSGNEQFF. Complete variable domain (other parts from reference TRBV9 and TRBJ2-1): DSGVTQTPKHLITATGQRVTLRCSPRSGDLSVYWYQQSLDQGLQFLIQYYNGEERAKGNILERFSAQQFPDLHSELNLSSLELGDSALYFCASSVGTSGNEQFFGPGTRLTVL.

The CDR3 DNA reads TGTGCCAGCAGTGCCCACGGGACATTCAACGAGCAGTACTTC. This translates into CASSAHGTFNEQYF. This rearrangement joins TRBV28 to TRBJ2-7, with D possibly TRBD1 on 6 matching bases. CDR1 and CDR2 (germline): MDHEN, SYDVKM. The CDR3 loop spans 14 amino acids. The ends were cut back, 5 bases at V and 5 bases at J, with 16 bases in the middle.

The V and J genes are TRBV6-2 or TRBV6-3 and TRBJ1-5; the D is unclear. V lost 2 bases to trimming and J lost 4 bases, with 9 bases between them. Germline V CDR1 and CDR2: MNHEY, SVGEGT. This CDR3 contains 14 residues. CDR3 sequence (DNA): TGTGCCAGCAGTTACAACGACGTAAATCAGCCCCAGCATTTT. It is translated as CASSYNDVNQPQHF.

This clonotype was seen more than once but under ten times. The V call is TRBV6-2 or TRBV6-3, the J call TRBJ2-7, with 7 nucleotides matching TRBD2. The CDR3 is made up of 12 amino acids. Germline CDR1 and CDR2: MNHEY and SVGEGT. V was pared by 5 bases and J by 2 bases, with 0 bases of the junction left unmatched. DNA for the CDR3: TGTGCCAGCAGTGGGACTACCTACGAGCAGTACTTC. It codes for CASSGTTYEQYF.

This clonotype has a handful of counts. V and J are TRBV7-9 and TRBJ2-7; TRBD2 aligns across 7 bases. The V segment lost 5 bases and the J segment 2 bases; nucleotides outside the gene matches: 3. CDR1 is SEHNR and CDR2 is FQNEAQ in the germline V gene (reference sequence). CDR3 length: 13 residues. The DNA for the CDR3 is TGTGCCAGCAGCCGGGAGGCCCCCTACGAGCAGTACTTC. Encoded protein: CASSREAPYEQYF.

This clonotype was picked up a small number of times. The chain couples TRBV12-3 or TRBV12-4 to TRBJ1-2, with D perhaps TRBD1 (6 bases). This CDR3 spans 13 amino acids. Between the trimmed V and J ends, which lost 7 bases and 6 bases, there was a span of 15 bases. CDR3 in DNA: TGTGCCAGCAACTCAGGGGTAATGAATGGCTACACCTTC. It translates to CASNSGVMNGYTF.

The V and J genes are TRBV7-6 and TRBJ1-1, with D unresolved. V gave up 5 bases and J gave up 4 bases, with 8 bases separating them. From germline, CDR1 is SGHVS and CDR2 FNYEAQ. The CDR3 spans 12 residues. CDR3 DNA sequence: TGTGCCAGCAGCCGGTTGGGCACTGAAGCTTTCTTT. Encoded protein: CASSRLGTEAFF.

This clonotype was seen only a few times. The gene calls are TRBV20-1 and TRBJ2-1; D is undetermined. V lost 5 bases, J lost 5 bases, and 10 bases lay in between. The germline gives CDR1 DFQATT, CDR2 SNEGSKA (reference sequence). The CDR3 is made up of 12 amino acids. Here the CDR3 reads CSALRGHNEQFF. Written as DNA, the CDR3 is TGCAGTGCTTTGAGAGGCCACAATGAGCAGTTCTTC.

V and J are TRBV2 and TRBJ2-2; D is unresolved. Between the trimmed V and J ends, which lost 5 bases and 6 bases, there was a span of 16 bases. From germline, CDR1 is SNHLY and CDR2 FYNNEI. The CDR3 runs 15 residues. CDR3 sequence: CASSPRHQRPGELFF. The DNA of the CDR3 is TGTGCCAGCAGTCCGCGCCATCAGCGCCCCGGGGAGCTGTTTTTT.

On this clonotype itself: An end of the junction does not agree with germline; a read error may underlie this. The genes are TRBV18 and TRBJ2-3; 10 bases are a match to TRBD2. This CDR3 spans 16 amino acids. Germline CDR1 reads KGHSH; CDR2 reads LQKENI. CDR3 bases: TGTGCCACCTCACCAGGTCTAGCGGGAGCAACAGATACGCAGTATTTT. Its translation: CATSPGLAGATDTQYF.

The V and J genes are TRBV6-5 and TRBJ2-1; 7 bases match TRBD2. This CDR3 has 16 residues. CDR1 and CDR2 from the germline V gene are MNHEY and SVGAGI. V shed 11 bases and J 6 bases; nucleotides not matched to a gene: 19. The CDR3 DNA sequence: TGTGCCGGCTCGACGGGAGCGGGACCGGGAGTCAATGAGCAGTTCTTC. Translating gives CAGSTGAGPGVNEQFF.

This rearrangement joins TRBV11-2 to TRBJ2-3, with 12 bases fitting TRBD2. Germline V gene sequence: CDR1 SGHAT, CDR2 FQNNGV. The CDR3 runs 19 residues. With 4 bases clipped from V and 2 bases from J, the junction kept 13 bases outside the gene matches. The CDR3, as DNA: TGTGCCAGCAGCTCTGGACTAGCGGGACGTCTTGACCCCACAGATACGCAGTATTTT. It yields the protein CASSSGLAGRLDPTDTQYF.

Ten or more counts support this clonotype. This sequence joins TRBV7-6 and TRBJ2-1; 14 bases fit TRBD2. This CDR3 comprises 16 residues. V trimming: 6 bases; J trimming: 6 bases; junction bases outside the gene matches: 7. CDR1 is SGHVS, CDR2 FNYEAQ, per germline. As DNA, the CDR3 is TGTGCCAGCAGTCACGGACTAGCGGGAGGAGGCAATGAGCAGTTCTTC. Amino acids: CASSHGLAGGGNEQFF.

This clonotype was observed many times. This chain joins TRBV28 and TRBJ2-3, with TRBD2 matching over 8 bases. With 3 bases clipped from V and 1 base from J, the junction kept 6 bases outside the gene matches. Germline loops: CDR1 MDHEN, CDR2 SYDVKM. This CDR3 has 16 amino acids. The CDR3 sequence: CASSLNPRGGTDTQYF. The CDR3 nucleotides read TGTGCCAGCAGTTTGAACCCGCGGGGGGGCACAGATACGCAGTATTTT.

This clonotype came up a few times. This rearrangement joins TRBV20-1 to TRBJ2-7; TRBD1 agrees at 9 bases. Germline CDR1 reads DFQATT; CDR2 reads SNEGSKA (reference sequence). This CDR3 has 14 residues. Trimming at V came to 6 bases and at J to 3 bases, leaving 9 bases not matched to a gene. The DNA for the CDR3 is TGCAGTGCAATCACCGGGACAGGGTACTACGAGCAGTACTTC. Translating it yields CSAITGTGYYEQYF.

The chain uses TRBV6-5 and TRBJ1-1; D may be TRBD1 (6 bases). Germline CDR1 reads MNHEY; CDR2 reads SVGAGI. This CDR3 is built from 16 residues. Trimming removed 6 bases from V and 0 bases from J, with 17 bases in between. The CDR3 DNA reads TGTGCCAGCAGCCTACGTAATTACAGGGTGAACACTGAAGCTTTCTTT. As protein: CASSLRNYRVNTEAFF.

This clonotype was recorded a few times. The chain has TRBV9 and TRBJ2-1; 8 nucleotides agree with TRBD2. This CDR3 comprises 17 residues. Germline V lookup: CDR1 SGDLS, CDR2 YYNGEE. V gave up 0 bases and J gave up 9 bases; unmatched junction bases: 14. The CDR3 DNA is TGTGCCAGCAGCGTAGGAAGCGGGAGCACAGTTTTCCGTGAGCAGTTCTTC. It translates to CASSVGSGSTVFREQFF.

This clonotype was counted many times. This chain links TRBV21-1 with TRBJ1-3. TRBV21-1 constitutes a pseudogene. The CDR3 totals 14 residues. CDR3 DNA: TGTGCCAGCGTTCGACGAAGCTCTGGAAACACCATATATTTT. It yields the protein CASVRRSSGNTIYF.

This clonotype was counted ten times or more. The chain couples TRBV10-3 to TRBJ2-3; a possible D gene is TRBD1 (6 bases). Germline CDR1 is ENHRY and CDR2 is SYGVKD. CDR3 length: 16 residues. With 6 bases removed from V and 4 bases from J, the gap between germline ends came to 20 bases. Written as DNA, the CDR3 is TGTGCCATCAGCAGGGGTAGTCTGGATAGGGCAGATACGCAGTATTTT. Translation: CAISRGSLDRADTQYF.

This clonotype has ten or more counts. The chain recombines TRBV19 with TRBJ2-5, with D unresolved. This CDR3 is 13 amino acids long. Trimming shortened V by 5 bases and J by 0 bases, and 7 bases separated the two germline ends. The germline CDR1 and CDR2 sequences are LNHDA and SQIVND (reference sequence). The CDR3 region is CASSFVYQETQYF. In DNA form, the CDR3 reads TGTGCCAGTAGTTTCGTGTACCAAGAGACCCAGTACTTC.

This clonotype has a count of ten or more. The CDR3 sequence: CASSSRVKQYF. CDR3 sequence (DNA): TGTGCCAGCAGTTCCAGGGTAAAGCAGTACTTC. The rearrangement joins TRBV12-3 or TRBV12-4 to TRBJ2-7, with D perhaps matching TRBD1 (5 bases). The V end lost 4 bases, the J end lost 8 bases, and 9 bases lay between the germline ends. CDR3 length: 11 residues.

Only a few counts were recorded for this clonotype. The chain couples TRBV6-2 or TRBV6-3 to TRBJ2-1; TRBD2 matches 16 bases. The length of the CDR3 is 16 residues. The J segment lost 11 bases and the V segment lost 9 bases, leaving 13 bases of the junction unmatched. Germline CDR1 reads MNHEY; CDR2 reads SVGEGT. CDR3 sequence reads: CASSPGGLAGGGQQFF. The CDR3 nucleotides are TGTGCCAGTTCCCCGGGGGGACTAGCGGGAGGGGGTCAGCAGTTCTTC.

This clonotype was counted at least ten times. The chain links TRBV20-1 to TRBJ2-1, with TRBD1 as a possible D gene (6 bases). The CDR3 sequence is 15 residues long. Germline V gene sequence: CDR1 DFQATT, CDR2 SNEGSKA (reference sequence). The germline V and J ends were trimmed by 6 bases and 4 bases, with 19 bases remaining between them. The CDR3 DNA follows: TGCAGTGCACTCACACAGGGCAGGGTTTACAATGAGCAGTTCTTC. This gives the protein CSALTQGRVYNEQFF.

This clonotype has a count of ten or more. This sequence joins TRBV20-1 and TRBJ2-2; 7 nucleotides agree with TRBD2. This CDR3 has 15 amino acids. Germline V lookup: CDR1 DFQATT, CDR2 SNEGSKA (reference sequence). The junction had 4 bases not matched to a gene; V was cut back by 3 bases and J by 0 bases. This chain's CDR3 is CSARGGAANTGELFF. As DNA, the CDR3 is TGCAGTGCTAGGGGAGGGGCTGCGAACACCGGGGAGCTGTTTTTT.

This clonotype has at least ten counts. The chain is built from TRBV20-1 and TRBJ2-1; the match to TRBD2 covers 8 bases. CDR3 length equals 15 residues. V was pared by 3 bases and J by 7 bases, with 11 bases of the junction left unmatched. Germline loops: CDR1 DFQATT, CDR2 SNEGSKA (reference sequence). CDR3 DNA: TGCAGTGCTAGGGCCGGGACTAGAGTGGGGAATGAGCAGTTCTTC. It specifies CSARAGTRVGNEQFF.

There are many counts of this clonotype. This chain connects TRBV4-3 to TRBJ1-1; no clear D. The CDR3 runs 14 residues. V was cut by 0 bases and J by 1 base, with 6 bases left in between. Germline V gives CDR1 LGHNA, CDR2 YSLEER. DNA for the CDR3: TGCGCCAGCAGCCAAGAGTTCGGGAACACTGAAGCTTTCTTT. It yields the protein CASSQEFGNTEAFF.

This clonotype was recorded at least ten times. This chain connects TRBV29-1 to TRBJ2-7, with D uncertain. Per germline, CDR1 SQVTM and CDR2 ANQGSEA. The V and J ends lost 7 bases and 6 bases respectively, with 16 bases between them. The CDR3 has 12 residues. CDR3 loop: CSARSGSGEQYF. The CDR3 nucleotides are TGCAGCGCTCGATCCGGGTCGGGCGAGCAGTACTTC.